A selection of T cell receptor beta chains follows, all from one sample in a study of response to subunit inactivated influenza vaccine. TCRdb re-derived calls from the RT-PCR reads in MiXCR, one entry per CDR3 protein. The sample includes over 150,000 distinct CDR3 sequences, 9.5% to 12% of them seen just once. The material was CD8+ T cells sorted from PBMCs, obtained around 25 months after vaccination. The receptors stem from a man in his fifties or sixties who received an inactivated influenza vaccine. CDR3s include the opening cysteine and the closing phenylalanine or tryptophan. The order of the fields is clone size, V gene, CDR3 protein. Size is omitted from some rows. Given values are once, few, many or a class for expanded clones.

>NA|TRBV2
CASSKGSPMNTEAFF
>NA|TRBV18
CASSPTGRTGELFF
>few|TRBV15
CAASGGLYNEQFF
>few|TRBV7-9
CASSPATSGDSYEQYF
>few|TRBV27
CASQGLGSYEQYF
>many|TRBV6-2/TRBV6-3
CASSYQSSGANVLTF
>NA|TRBV10-3
CAISDLYEQYF
>NA|TRBV7-8
CASSFFGGTGTYEQYF
>NA|TRBV18
CASSPRKTTNEKLFF
>NA|TRBV24-1
CATSDLQGRTEAFF
>NA|TRBV28
CASSPPPSSYEQYF
>NA|TRBV27
CASSLYGPNTGELFF
>NA|TRBV10-3
CAIGQENQPQHF
>many|TRBV20-1
CSARDVGGTEAFF
>NA|TRBV12-3/TRBV12-4
CASSYGQGYEQYF
>few|TRBV11-2
CASSSSFSNQPQHF
>many|TRBV4-2
CASSQGFGYGYTF
>few|TRBV6-5
CASSYSSDNHSGNTIYF
>NA|TRBV4-3
CASSQGAGQAYEQYF
>NA|TRBV7-2
CASSLTGSVPLLSYNEQFF
>NA|TRBV6-2/TRBV6-3
CASSYSTAYRGAGSYNSPLHF
>NA|TRBV12-3/TRBV12-4
CASSFSSPGSYNEQFF
>NA|TRBV4-1
CASSQDSFHPEQYF
>few|TRBV5-6
CASSSGLNGGEQFF
>many|TRBV4-2
CASSQERTETYEQYF
>NA|TRBV5-1
CASSLGRASGISYEQYF
>NA|TRBV4-1
CASSQDSGLAGGQARTDTQYF
>NA|TRBV27
CASRQFWADQLNYGYTF
>few|TRBV6-1
CASIEGPRQGGQPQHF
>NA|TRBV28
CASSPGLAGGPGTDTQYF
>NA|TRBV14
CASSRYHTRVGETQYF
>NA|TRBV15
CATSTGEGLNTEAFF